The sequence of this TCR beta chain was determined in a study of T cells in localized non-small cell lung cancer. Study conclusions and caveats: Longer overall survival was linked to higher blood T cell density. Detection in adjacent lung was observed for a median 57 of the top 100 tumor clones. Sequencing was limited to one tumor region, leaving the possibility of heterogeneity open. Clonality of T cells reached its maximum in uninvolved adjacent lung, surpassing tumor.

Trimming removed 3 bases from V and 8 bases from J, with 16 bases in between. Germline V gene sequence: CDR1 LNHDA, CDR2 SQIVND (reference sequence). The CDR3 has 14 amino acids. The method was immunoSEQ multiplex PCR; TCRdb's version includes in-frame clones alone and lacks a portion of them. There are about 78,000 clones in the sample; around four fifths occur only once, and around 2.8% lies in the top ten. Note on this clone: The antigen is not known.

The sequenced sample was peripheral blood, obtained before any cancer treatment. The TCR sequence derives from a man between 40 and 69 years old with stage I lung adenocarcinoma. The rearrangement uses TRBV19 and TRBJ2-5; a weak D match, TRBD1 (7 bases). The CDR3 coding sequence is TGTGCCAGTAGTATGGGTGCGGGACAGCAAACCCAGTACTTC. Translating it yields CASSMGAGQQTQYF.